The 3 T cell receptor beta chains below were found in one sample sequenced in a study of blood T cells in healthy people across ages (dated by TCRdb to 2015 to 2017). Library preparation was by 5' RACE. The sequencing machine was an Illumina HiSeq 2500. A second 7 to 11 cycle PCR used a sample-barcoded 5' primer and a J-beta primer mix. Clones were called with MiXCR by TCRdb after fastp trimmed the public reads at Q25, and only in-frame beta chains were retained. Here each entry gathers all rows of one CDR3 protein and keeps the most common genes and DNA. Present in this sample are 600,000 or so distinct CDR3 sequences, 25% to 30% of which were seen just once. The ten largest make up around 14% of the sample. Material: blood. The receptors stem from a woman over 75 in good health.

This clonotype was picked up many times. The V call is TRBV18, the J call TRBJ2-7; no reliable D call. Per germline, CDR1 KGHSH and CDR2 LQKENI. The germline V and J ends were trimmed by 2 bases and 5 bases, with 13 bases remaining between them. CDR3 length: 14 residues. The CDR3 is CASSPKSGPNEQYF. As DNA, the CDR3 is TGTGCCAGCTCACCAAAATCGGGCCCCAACGAGCAGTACTTC.

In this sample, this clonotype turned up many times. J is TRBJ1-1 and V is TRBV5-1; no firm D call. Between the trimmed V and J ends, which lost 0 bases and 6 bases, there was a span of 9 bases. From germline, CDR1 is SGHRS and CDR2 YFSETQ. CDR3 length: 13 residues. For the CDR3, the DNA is TGCGCCAGCAGCTTGGGTCAATTCTCTGAAGCTTTCTTT. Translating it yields CASSLGQFSEAFF.

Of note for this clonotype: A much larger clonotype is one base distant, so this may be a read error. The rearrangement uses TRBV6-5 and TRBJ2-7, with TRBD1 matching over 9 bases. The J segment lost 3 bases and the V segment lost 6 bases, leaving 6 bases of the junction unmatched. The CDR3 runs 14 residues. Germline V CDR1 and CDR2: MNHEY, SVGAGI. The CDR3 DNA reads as TGTGCCAGCAGGTGGACAGGGGCCGGCTACGAGCAGTACTTC. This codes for CASRWTGAGYEQYF.